Following are 8 T cell receptor beta chains from one sample sequenced in a study of low-dose radiotherapy and immunotherapy resistance in tumors. Indicated time point: before trial treatment. Primers used for first-strand cDNA, a TRAV- and TRBV-specific set, covered both alpha and beta chains. TCRs underwent around 18 PCR cycles of amplification with a constant-region primer and V-primer adapter. TCRdb analysed the reads with MiXCR anew, one entry per CDR3 protein. Of under 95,000 distinct CDR3 sequences detected, around 17% appear once; the ten largest clones hold 2.8%. Sequencing used PBMCs, obtained before treatment. The receptors stem from a male donor with prostate cancer.

A word on this clonotype: It is likely a read error, because the conserved phenylalanine at the end of the CDR3 is missing. This chain uses TRBV11-1 with TRBJ2-3; TRBD1 might be the D (5 bases). The CDR3 is 15 amino acids. Germline assignment: CDR1 SGHAT and CDR2 FQDESV (reference sequence). CDR3 nucleotide sequence: TGCGCCAGCAGCTTGGTGGCAGGGAGCACAGATACGCAGTATTTA. Amino acids: CASSLVAGSTDTQYL.

This clonotype was seen many times. The gene calls are TRBV7-9 and TRBJ1-6; 7 positions match TRBD1. The CDR3 sequence is 15 residues long. From germline, CDR1 is SEHNR and CDR2 FQNEAQ (reference sequence). The V segment lost 2 bases and the J segment 11 bases; nucleotides outside the gene matches: 9. As DNA, the CDR3 is TGTGCCAGCAGCTTATGGACAGGACCCATGGCACCCCTCCACTTT. It encodes CASSLWTGPMAPLHF.

In regard to this clonotype: Possible read error: a much larger clone is one base away. The chain carries TRBV20-1 and TRBJ1-2; D is perhaps TRBD1 (6 bases). Trimming pared 5 bases from V and 4 bases from J, leaving 11 bases between. Germline V gene lookup returns CDR1 DFQATT and CDR2 SNEGSKA (reference sequence). This CDR3 has 12 residues. The CDR3 spells CSARDKVYGYTF. The CDR3 DNA sequence: TGCAGTGCTCGGGACAAGGTCTATGGCTACACCTTC.

This clonotype was seen only a few times. The rearrangement uses TRBV23-1 and TRBJ1-1; no clear D. TRBV23-1 is assigned to the ORF class and has an uncertain function. The V gene lost 7 bases and the J gene lost 1 base, with 19 bases spanning the gap. The CDR3 consists of 16 residues. Here the CDR3 reads CASTATPRRPNTEAFF. As DNA, the CDR3 is TGCGCCAGCACCGCAACCCCCAGGAGACCGAACACTGAAGCTTTCTTT.

Remarks on this clonotype: The DNA is omitted, as the CDR3 cannot be located on it reliably, and the CDR3 follows TCRdb's listing. The chain recombines TRBV11-3 with TRBJ2-2; the D call of TRBD1 is as the table states it, not checked on the DNA. Germline CDR1 SGHNT, CDR2 YENEEA. The CDR3 spans 17 residues, counting both ends. The CDR3 spells CASSLVSGQYTGELFFF.

This clonotype has at least ten counts. This chain connects TRBV19 to TRBJ2-5, with 7 bases identical to TRBD1. V was clipped by 6 bases and J by 1 base; unmatched bases: 5. The CDR3 has 14 residues. Looked up from germline, CDR1 is LNHDA and CDR2 is SQIVND (reference sequence). This chain's CDR3 is CASSEGAFQETQYF. The CDR3 DNA reads as TGTGCCAGTAGCGAGGGGGCCTTCCAAGAGACCCAGTACTTC. Full variable domain (missing parts from reference TRBV19 and TRBJ2-5): DGGITQSPKYLFRKEGQNVTLSCEQNLNHDAMYWYRQDPGQGLRLIYYSQIVNDFQKGDIAEGYSVSREKKESFPLTVTSAQKNPTAFYLCASSEGAFQETQYFGPGTRLLVL.

This clonotype was counted ten times or more. CDR3 loop: CSVLRDTREKAFF. Here the CDR3 DNA reads TGCAGCGTCCTCCGGGACACAAGGGAAAAAGCTTTCTTT. The rearrangement links TRBV29-1 to TRBJ1-1, with D possibly matching TRBD1 (6 bases). The CDR3 consists of 13 residues. Germline V gene data show CDR1 as SQVTM and CDR2 as ANQGSEA. Trimming took 6 bases from V and 9 from J, leaving 20 bases between them.

This clonotype was seen many times. The rearrangement uses TRBV20-1 and TRBJ1-1; 8 nucleotides match TRBD1. The V gene end was trimmed by 3 bases and the J gene end by 7 bases; junction bases not matched to a gene: 4. The CDR3 runs 12 residues. Germline V gene sequence: CDR1 DFQATT, CDR2 SNEGSKA (reference sequence). The CDR3 region has the DNA TGCAGTGCTAGTAGGACAGGGCGTGAAGCTTTCTTT. Protein product: CSASRTGREAFF.